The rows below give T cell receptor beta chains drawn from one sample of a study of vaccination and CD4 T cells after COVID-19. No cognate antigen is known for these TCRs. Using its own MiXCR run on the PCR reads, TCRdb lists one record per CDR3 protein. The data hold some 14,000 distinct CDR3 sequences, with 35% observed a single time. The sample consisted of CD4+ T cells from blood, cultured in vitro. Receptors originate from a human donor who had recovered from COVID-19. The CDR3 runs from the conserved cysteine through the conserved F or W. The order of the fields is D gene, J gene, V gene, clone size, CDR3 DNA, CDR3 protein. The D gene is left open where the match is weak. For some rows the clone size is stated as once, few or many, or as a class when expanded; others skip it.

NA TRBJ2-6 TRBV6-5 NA TGTGCCAGCAGTTACTCGGCCTACTCTGGGGCCAACGTCCTGACTTTC CASSYSAYSGANVLTF
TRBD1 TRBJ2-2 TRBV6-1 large TGTGCCAGCAGTGAAGCGCTTATAGGGGGCGCGAACACCGGGGAGCTGTTTTTT CASSEALIGGANTGELFF
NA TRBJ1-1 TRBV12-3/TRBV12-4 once TGTGCCAGCAGCCTGCATTGGGGGGGGGAGAACACTGAAGCTTTCTTT CASSLHWGGENTEAFF
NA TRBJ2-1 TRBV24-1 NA TGTGCCACCCCTCCCGGGACAAGATACAATGAGCAGTTCTTC CATPPGTRYNEQFF
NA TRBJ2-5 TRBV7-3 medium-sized TGTGCCAGCAGCTTGGGACCCCAAGAGACCCAGTACTTC CASSLGPQETQYF
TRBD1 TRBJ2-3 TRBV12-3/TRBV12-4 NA TGTGCCAGCAGTTCCGGCGCCAACAGGGGGGTGGATACGCAGTATTTT CASSSGANRGVDTQYF
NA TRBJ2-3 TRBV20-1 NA TGCAGTGCTAGAGATGCTCGGCGGGAAAGCACAGATACGCAGTATTTT CSARDARRESTDTQYF
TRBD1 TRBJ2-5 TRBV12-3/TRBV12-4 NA TGTGCCAGCAGTTTAGGGGACAGGGACCAAGAGACCCAGTACTTC CASSLGDRDQETQYF
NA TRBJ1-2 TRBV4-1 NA TGCGCCAGCAGCCGGGACGAATATGGCTACACCTTC CASSRDEYGYTF
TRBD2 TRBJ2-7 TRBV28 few TGTGCCAGCAGTTTATCGCTAGCGGGTTCCTACGAGCAGTACTTC CASSLSLAGSYEQYF
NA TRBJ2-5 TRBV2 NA TGTGCCAGCAGGGACGACGGCGAGACCCAGTACTTC CASRDDGETQYF
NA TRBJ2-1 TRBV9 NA TGTGCCAGCAGCGTATCCTACTGGGATGAGCAGTTTTTC CASSVSYWDEQFF
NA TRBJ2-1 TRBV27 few TGTGCCAGCAGTTTAGGGGCTTACAATGAGCAGTTCTTC CASSLGAYNEQFF
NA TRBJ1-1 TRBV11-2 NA TGTGCCAGCAGCTTAAAGGGGAAGGAAGCTTTCTTT CASSLKGKEAFF
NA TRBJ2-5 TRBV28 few TGTGCCAGCAGTCTACAGTACCAAGAGACCCAGTACTTC CASSLQYQETQYF
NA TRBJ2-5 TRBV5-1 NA TGCGCCAGCAGCTCCACCCAAGAGACCCAGTACTTC CASSSTQETQYF
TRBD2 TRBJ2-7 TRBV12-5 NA TGTGCTAGTGGTTTGGTCGGGGGGAAGCAGTACTTC CASGLVGGKQYF
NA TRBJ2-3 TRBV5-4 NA TGTGCCAGCAGCTTTTATTATACGCAGTATTTT CASSFYYTQYF
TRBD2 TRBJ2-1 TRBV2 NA TGTGCCAGCAGTGACGAAGGGGGACTAGTGGGACACTTC CASSDEGGLVGHF
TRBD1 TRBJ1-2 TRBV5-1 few TGCGCCAGCAGCTTGACAGGGGGTAACTATGGCTACACCTTC CASSLTGGNYGYTF
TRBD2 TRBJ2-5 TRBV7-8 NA TGTGCCAGCAGCGTGACTAGCGGGAGTTGGGAGACCCAGTACTTC CASSVTSGSWETQYF
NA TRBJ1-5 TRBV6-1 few TGTGCCAGCAGTGAAGTAGGGTTTTGGAGCAATCAGCCCCAGCATTTT CASSEVGFWSNQPQHF
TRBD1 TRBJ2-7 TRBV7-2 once TGTGCCAGCAGCCCCGGGACAGGGGGCTACGAGCAGTACTTC CASSPGTGGYEQYF
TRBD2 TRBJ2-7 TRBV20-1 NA TGCAGTGCTAGGCTAAGTGGTCTAGCGGGGACCTACGAGCAGTACTTC CSARLSGLAGTYEQYF
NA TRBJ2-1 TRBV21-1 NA TGTGCCAGCACCCAGAGGAACTCCCCATTCCTCGGCAGTGAGCAGTTCTTC CASTQRNSPFLGSEQFF
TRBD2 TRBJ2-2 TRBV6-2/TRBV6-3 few TGTGCCAGCAGTTTGCCGGGAGGGCCGATCGGGGAGCTGTTTTTT CASSLPGGPIGELFF
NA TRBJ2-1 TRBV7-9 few TGTGCCAGCAGCTTCGGGACCGCTCTGCCCTACAATGAGCAGTTCTTC CASSFGTALPYNEQFF
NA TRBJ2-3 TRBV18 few TGTGCCAGCTCACCAGGGGCCCGGACTACAGATACGCAGTATTTT CASSPGARTTDTQYF
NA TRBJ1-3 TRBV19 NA TGTGCCAGTAGTAATCTACGCTCTGGAAACACCATATATTTT CASSNLRSGNTIYF
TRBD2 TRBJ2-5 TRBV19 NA TGTGCCAGTATGTCTCGAGGGACTATGGAGACCCAGTACTTC CASMSRGTMETQYF
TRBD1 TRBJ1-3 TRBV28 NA TGTGCCAGCAGCCGGGACAGAGGAAACACCATATATTTT CASSRDRGNTIYF
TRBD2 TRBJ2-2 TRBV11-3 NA TGTGCCAGCAGCTTATATTGGAGGGCGGGGGACACCGGGGAGCTGTTTTTT CASSLYWRAGDTGELFF
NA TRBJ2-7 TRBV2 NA TGTGCCAGCAGTGTAAGTGGAGGGGCCGGCTCCTACGAGCAGTACTTC CASSVSGGAGSYEQYF
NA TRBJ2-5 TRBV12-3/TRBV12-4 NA TGTGCCAGCAGCCTCGGGTTCCAAGAGACCCAGTACTTC CASSLGFQETQYF
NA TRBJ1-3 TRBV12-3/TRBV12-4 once TGTGCCAGCAGTTTACGGCCGACCTCAGTCTATTTT CASSLRPTSVYF
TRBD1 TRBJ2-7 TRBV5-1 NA TGCGCCAGCAGTCAATCACCGGGACAGGGGTCCTACGAGCAGTACTTC CASSQSPGQGSYEQYF
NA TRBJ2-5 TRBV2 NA TGTGCCACCAAGCTCGGCGAGACCCAGTACTTC CATKLGETQYF
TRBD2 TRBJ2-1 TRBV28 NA TGTGCCAGCAGCCCGACTAGCGGGCAAGGTGAGAATGAGCAGTTCTTC CASSPTSGQGENEQFF
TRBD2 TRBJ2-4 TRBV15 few TGTGCCACCAGCGCTGGACTAGGTGGGGGTGCGGCCAAAAACATTCAGTACTTC CATSAGLGGGAAKNIQYF
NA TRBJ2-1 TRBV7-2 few TGTGCCAGCAGCTTAGCGGCGGGGTCCTACAATGAGCAGTTCTTC CASSLAAGSYNEQFF
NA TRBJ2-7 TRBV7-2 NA TGTGCCAGCAGCTCCTCCCTCATAGGGAGCTACGAGCAGTACTTC CASSSSLIGSYEQYF
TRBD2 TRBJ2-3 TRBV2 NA TGTGCCAGCGCGACTAGCGGGAGTGGGGCAGATACGCAGTATTTT CASATSGSGADTQYF
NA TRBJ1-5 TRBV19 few TGTGCCAGTAGTATAGAGCCTTCGAGGGGCAATCAGCCCCAGCATTTT CASSIEPSRGNQPQHF
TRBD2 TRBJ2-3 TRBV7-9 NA TGTGCCAGCAGCTTGCCTGCGGGAGGGCCACATACGCAGTATTTT CASSLPAGGPHTQYF
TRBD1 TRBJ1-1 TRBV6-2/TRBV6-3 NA TGTGCCAGCAAGACAGGGAACATGAACACTGAAGCTTTCTTT CASKTGNMNTEAFF
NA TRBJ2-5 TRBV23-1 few TGCGCCAGCAGTCAGGAGGCCCAGTACTTC CASSQEAQYF
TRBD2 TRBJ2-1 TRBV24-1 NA TGTGCCACCAGTGATTCGCTAGCGGGACAAAGCTCCTACAATGAGCAGTTCTTC CATSDSLAGQSSYNEQFF
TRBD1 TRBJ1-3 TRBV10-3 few TGTGCCACCCGGGACAGCGGTTCTGGAAACACCATATATTTT CATRDSGSGNTIYF
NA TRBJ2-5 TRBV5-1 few TGCGCCAGCAGCTTGGACGTAGGGGGGAGTGAGACCCAGTACTTC CASSLDVGGSETQYF
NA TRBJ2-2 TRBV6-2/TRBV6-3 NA TGTGCCAGCAGTTACTTCCGAAATACCGGGGAGCTGTTTTTT CASSYFRNTGELFF
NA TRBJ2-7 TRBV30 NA TGTGCCTGGAGTGCGCGACAGTTCGAGCAGTACTTC CAWSARQFEQYF
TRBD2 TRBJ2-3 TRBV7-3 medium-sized TGTGCCAGCAGCTCTTTGGGAGGGCCCGGCACAGATACGCAGTATTTT CASSSLGGPGTDTQYF
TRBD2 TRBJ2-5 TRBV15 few TGTGCCACCAGTAAACACCCTAGCGGGGCAATATCGGGGAGGGAGACCCAGTACTTC CATSKHPSGAISGRETQYF
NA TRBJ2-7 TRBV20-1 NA TGCAGTGCTAGAGGACAGCTTGCCACCTACGAGCAGTACTTC CSARGQLATYEQYF
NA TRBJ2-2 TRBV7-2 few TGTGCCAGCAGCTTAACGGGACTGAGGACCGGGGAGCTGTTTTTT CASSLTGLRTGELFF
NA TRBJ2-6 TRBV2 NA TGTGCCAGCAGTCGACGATCGGGACCCTCCGTGGCCAACGTCCTGACTTTC CASSRRSGPSVANVLTF
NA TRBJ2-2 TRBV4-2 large TGTGCCAGCAGCCACCTGGGCCGGGCCCGGGTCACCGGGGAGCTGTTTTTT CASSHLGRARVTGELFF